This entry is about one T cell receptor beta chain. Its antigen is as yet unknown. This may arise from a read error, as a much more abundant clone is one base away. This CDR3 region has 14 residues. The V end was cut by 4 bases, the J end by 2 bases, with 11 bases between. General study points: Tumor memory CD4+ T cell TCR gene usage was found to cluster with blood and lymph node memory CD4+ cells and with lymph node naive CD4+ cells.

After constant-region reverse-primer amplification, full-length variable regions underwent semi-nested PCR with Nested Universal Primer A. One entry per CDR3 protein results from TCRdb running MiXCR on the 5' RACE reads. The table lists about 54,000 distinct CDR3 sequences, roughly a sixth of them singletons, with 2% to 2.5% in the top ten. The chain links TRBV12-3 or TRBV12-4 to TRBJ2-5; no firm D call. The specimen sequenced was naive CD4+ T cells sorted from blood. Indicated subset: naive CD4+ T cells, CD4+CD45RA+CD25-. The sequence came from a female donor with breast cancer. CDR3 amino acids: CASSSPPRQETQYF. CDR3 nucleotides: TGTGCCAGCAGTTCGCCCCCTAGGCAAGAGACCCAGTACTTC.